This passage covers 25 T cell receptor beta chains from one sample sequenced in a study of blood T cell repertoires in COVID-19. Data came from immunoSEQ multiplex PCR; TCRdb stores just in-frame clones and leaves some out. The sample contains 310,000 or so clones, around nine tenths of which appear only once. The specimen was PBMCs or T cells enriched from blood (not recorded which). Receptors originate from a middle-aged woman who had recovered from COVID-19.

The chain couples TRBV4-3 to TRBJ1-3; tentative D call: TRBD1 (5 bases). Per the germline V gene, CDR1 is LGHNA and CDR2 is YSLEER. V was shortened by 0 bases and J by 0 bases, with 12 bases between the two germline ends. The CDR3 has 17 amino acids. CDR3 nucleotide sequence: TGCGCCAGCAGCCAAGAGTCTGGGGCCCTCTCTGGAAACACCATATATTTT. It codes for CASSQESGALSGNTIYF.

The chain combines TRBV7-2 with TRBJ2-1, with 7 bases fitting TRBD2. The germline V gene has CDR1 SGHTA and CDR2 FQGNSA. The CDR3 runs to 15 residues. Trimming cost V 3 bases and J 6 bases; bases outside gene matches: 8. For the CDR3, the DNA is TGTGCCAGCAGCTTCCCCGGGACTACGGGCAATGAGCAGTTCTTC. As protein: CASSFPGTTGNEQFF.

The chain employs TRBV7-2 and TRBJ2-1; D perhaps matches TRBD1 (6 bases). The CDR3 extends over 13 amino acids. Germline CDR1 reads SGHTA; CDR2 reads FQGNSA. Trimming pared 4 bases from V and 4 bases from J, leaving 8 bases between. The CDR3 sequence is CASSSGAYNEQFF. CDR3 bases: TGTGCCAGCAGCTCAGGGGCGTACAATGAGCAGTTCTTC.

This chain uses TRBV28 with TRBJ2-5, with 13 bases aligning to TRBD2. The CDR3 loop spans 16 amino acids. Germline V gene sequence: CDR1 MDHEN, CDR2 SYDVKM. The J segment lost 5 bases and the V segment lost 0 bases, leaving 3 bases of the junction unmatched. The CDR3 protein is CASSLWATSGRETQYF. CDR3 coding DNA: TGTGCCAGCAGTTTATGGGCGACTAGCGGGAGGGAGACCCAGTACTTC.

V is TRBV9 and J is TRBJ2-3; TRBD1 might be the D (5 bases). The length of the CDR3 is 16 residues. V dropped 0 bases and J dropped 5 bases, with 16 bases sitting between them. The germline V gene encodes CDR1 SGDLS and CDR2 YYNGEE. The CDR3: CASSVDLGRNRDTQYF. The CDR3 DNA is TGTGCCAGCAGCGTAGATCTGGGGCGAAACAGAGATACGCAGTATTTT. Supplemented by reference TRBV9 and TRBJ2-3, the full variable domain reads DSGVTQTPKHLITATGQRVTLRCSPRSGDLSVYWYQQSLDQGLQFLIQYYNGEERAKGNILERFSAQQFPDLHSELNLSSLELGDSALYFCASSVDLGRNRDTQYFGPGTRLTVL.

CDR3: CASSQTGDRRYGYTF. Written as DNA, the CDR3 is TGTGCCAGCAGCCAAACTGGAGACAGGCGGTATGGCTACACCTTC. The rearrangement joins TRBV28 to TRBJ1-2, with D possibly TRBD1 on 6 matching bases. The CDR3 extends over 15 amino acids. Trimming removed 6 bases at V and 5 bases at J, with 19 bases between. From germline, CDR1 is MDHEN and CDR2 SYDVKM.

The chain uses TRBV19 and TRBJ1-1; TRBD1 is a possible D gene (5 bases). The V end was cut by 5 bases, the J end by 1 base, with 17 bases between. Germline V CDR1 and CDR2: LNHDA, SQIVND (reference sequence). This CDR3 has 16 residues. The CDR3 sequence: CASSLRGIRRNTEAFF. CDR3 nucleotides: TGTGCCAGTAGTCTTCGGGGGATCCGTAGGAACACTGAAGCTTTCTTT.

The chain combines TRBV7-5 with TRBJ2-5; the table names TRBD2, a call not compared with the DNA. TRBV7-5 is labeled a pseudogene. This CDR3 has 12 amino acids. In nucleotides, the CDR3 is TGTGCCAGAGGGGGGGGCGGAGAGACCCAGTACTTC. The encoded protein is CARGGGGETQYF.

In its sample, this clone was seen once. The genes are TRBV7-2 and TRBJ2-7, with D perhaps TRBD2 (6 bases). With 1 base removed from V and 3 bases from J, the gap between germline ends came to 13 bases. Germline CDR1 and CDR2: SGHTA and FQGNSA. This CDR3 is 15 amino acids long. The CDR3 spells CASSLGLTGVYEQYF. In DNA, the CDR3 is TGTGCCAGCAGCTTAGGTTTAACGGGAGTCTACGAGCAGTACTTC.

CDR3 bases: TGTGCCAGCAGCCCACAGGCCGGGACAGATACGCAGTATTTT. This encodes CASSPQAGTDTQYF. The V and J genes are TRBV7-2 and TRBJ2-3, with a weak D call TRBD1 (5 bases). Germline V lookup: CDR1 SGHTA, CDR2 FQGNSA. V lost 5 bases and J 3 bases, leaving 12 bases between the germline ends. The CDR3 sequence is 14 residues long.

As DNA, the CDR3 is TGTGCCACCAGTGTGGGACTAGCGGGAGGTATGTATACGCAGTATTTT. It translates to CATSVGLAGGMYTQYF. The gene calls are TRBV24-1 and TRBJ2-3, with 15 positions matching TRBD2. This CDR3 is 16 amino acids long. Germline V gene sequence: CDR1 KGHDR, CDR2 SFDVKD. V shed 5 bases, J shed 7 bases, and the junction held 6 bases outside the gene matches.

This clone was recorded a few times. CDR3 sequence (DNA): TGTGCCAGCAGCCCCGGACAAACCTACGAGCAGTACTTC. It specifies CASSPGQTYEQYF. The chain recombines TRBV13 with TRBJ2-7, with D possibly being TRBD1 (5 bases). The CDR3 is 13 residues long. The germline V and J ends were trimmed by 5 bases and 2 bases, with 10 bases remaining between them. The V gene's germline CDR1 is PRHDT and CDR2 FYEKMQ (reference sequence).

The chain links TRBV10-3 to TRBJ1-6; no definite D call. V was shortened by 4 bases and J by 4 bases, with 5 bases between the two germline ends. The CDR3 has 13 amino acids. Germline lookup yields CDR1 ENHRY and CDR2 SYGVKD. In DNA form, the CDR3 reads TGTGCCATCAGTGCAGGTTATAATTCACCCCTCCACTTT. Encoded protein: CAISAGYNSPLHF.

This clone was detected once. The rearrangement uses TRBV7-9 and TRBJ1-1; weak D call: TRBD1 (6 bases). This CDR3 has 12 amino acids. Per the germline V gene, CDR1 is SEHNR and CDR2 is FQNEAQ (reference sequence). Trimming took 5 bases from V and 7 from J, leaving 11 bases between them. CDR3 DNA sequence: TGTGCCAGCAGCCCCACAGGGTATGAAGCTTTCTTT. It specifies CASSPTGYEAFF.

The chain has TRBV11-3 and TRBJ2-2, with 7 bases identical to TRBD1. CDR3 length: 13 residues. Germline V CDR1 and CDR2: SGHNT, YENEEA. J was trimmed by 7 bases and V by 6 bases; bases with no gene match: 5. In nucleotides, the CDR3 is TGTGCCAGCAGACAGGGGCAAGGCGGGGAGCTGTTTTTT. This sequence encodes CASRQGQGGELFF.

The chain carries TRBV4-2 and TRBJ1-5; 9 bases agree with TRBD1. V lost 2 bases, J lost 3 bases, and 2 bases stayed unmatched. The germline CDR1 and CDR2 sequences are LGHNA and YNFKEQ. The CDR3 length is 15 residues. The CDR3 sequence is CASSQTGGNNQPQHF. CDR3 DNA: TGTGCCAGCAGCCAAACAGGGGGCAACAATCAGCCCCAGCATTTT.

This chain links TRBV7-2 with TRBJ1-1; 7 nucleotides agree with TRBD1. The CDR3 spans 13 residues. Germline-derived CDR1 and CDR2 are SGHTA and FQGNSA. Germline trimming cut 4 bases from V and 4 bases from J; bases unmatched to any gene: 3. The CDR3 here is CASSSDRATEAFF. Written as DNA, the CDR3 is TGTGCCAGCAGCTCTGACAGGGCCACTGAAGCTTTCTTT.

The chain combines TRBV29-1 with TRBJ2-2; 9 bases match TRBD2. V gave up 1 base and J gave up 4 bases; unmatched junction bases: 4. Germline V gene data show CDR1 as SQVTM and CDR2 as ANQGSEA. The CDR3 is made up of 15 amino acids. The CDR3 DNA sequence: TGCAGCGTTGAAGGTGGCGGGAGGGCCACCGGGGAGCTGTTTTTT. It yields the protein CSVEGGGRATGELFF.

The chain employs TRBV7-8 and TRBJ2-7; no reliable D call. Germline V lookup: CDR1 SGHVS, CDR2 FQNEAQ. This CDR3 comprises 13 residues. Deletions cut 4 bases from V and 5 bases from J, with 12 bases between. CDR3 sequence: CASSSDKLNEQYF. The CDR3 DNA reads TGTGCCAGCAGCTCCGATAAGCTCAACGAGCAGTACTTC.

Written as DNA, the CDR3 is TGTGCCAGCAGTGAGGAGGGGTTTCACTACGAGCAGTACTTC. Encoded protein: CASSEEGFHYEQYF. The chain carries TRBV25-1 and TRBJ2-7; TRBD2 is a possible D gene (6 bases). Germline assignment: CDR1 MGHDK and CDR2 SYGVNS. This CDR3 contains 14 residues. V was trimmed by 3 bases and J by 3 bases, leaving 12 bases between them.

This chain connects TRBV7-9 to TRBJ2-1; tentatively, D is TRBD2 (6 bases). The CDR3 loop spans 14 amino acids. Germline-derived CDR1 and CDR2 are SEHNR and FQNEAQ (reference sequence). V was trimmed by 1 base and J by 9 bases, leaving 13 bases between them. For the CDR3, the DNA is TGTGCCAGCAGCTTAGTCTCGGGAGAGATTGAGCAGTTCTTC. Protein: CASSLVSGEIEQFF.

J is TRBJ2-3 and V is TRBV7-9; 7 nucleotides agree with TRBD1. V trimming: 1 base; J trimming: 2 bases; junction bases outside the gene matches: 9. In germline, CDR1 is SEHNR, CDR2 FQNEAQ (reference sequence). The CDR3 contains 17 residues. CDR3 protein: CASSLELTGQLTDTQYF. In nucleotides, the CDR3 is TGTGCCAGCAGCTTAGAATTAACGGGACAGCTCACAGATACGCAGTATTTT.

This clone has just one count. This CDR3 reads CASSFRGPSNYGYTF. The DNA for the CDR3 is TGTGCCAGCAGCTTCCGGGGTCCCTCTAACTATGGCTACACCTTC. The chain employs TRBV21-1 and TRBJ1-2. TRBV21-1 is a recognized pseudogene. The CDR3 is made up of 15 amino acids.

V gene TRBV4-2 combines with J gene TRBJ2-6; D might be TRBD2 (5 bases). This CDR3 contains 18 residues. Germline V gene data show CDR1 as LGHNA and CDR2 as YNFKEQ. V lost 2 bases and J lost 0, with 14 bases in between. This CDR3 is CASSQRRGRSSGANVLTF. The CDR3 DNA follows: TGTGCCAGCAGCCAAAGACGAGGGAGAAGCTCTGGGGCCAACGTCCTGACTTTC.

The rearrangement links TRBV9 to TRBJ2-1; 10 nucleotides match TRBD2. Looked up from germline, CDR1 is SGDLS and CDR2 is YYNGEE. Trimming took 5 bases from V and 6 from J; bases not matched to a gene: 8. The CDR3 length is 15 residues. The CDR3: CASSVGLATFNEQFF. The CDR3 bases are TGTGCCAGCAGTGTGGGACTAGCGACCTTCAATGAGCAGTTCTTC.